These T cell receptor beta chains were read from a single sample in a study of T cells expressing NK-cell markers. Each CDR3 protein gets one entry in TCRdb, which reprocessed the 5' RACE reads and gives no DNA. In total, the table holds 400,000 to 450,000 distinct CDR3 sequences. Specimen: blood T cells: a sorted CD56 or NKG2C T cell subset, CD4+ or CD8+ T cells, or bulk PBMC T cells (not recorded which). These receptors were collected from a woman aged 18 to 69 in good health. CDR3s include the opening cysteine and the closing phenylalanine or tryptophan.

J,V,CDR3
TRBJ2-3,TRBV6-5,CASSYDHTDTQYF
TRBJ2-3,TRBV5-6,CASKPGLPSTDTQYF
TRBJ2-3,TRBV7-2,CASSLLGGDTQYF
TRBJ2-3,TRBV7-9,CASSVPSDAYTQYF
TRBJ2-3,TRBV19,CASSRQGNTDTQYF
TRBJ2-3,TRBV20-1,CSAGGTSGDTQYF
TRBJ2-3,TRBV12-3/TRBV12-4,CAQSGGGTDTQYF
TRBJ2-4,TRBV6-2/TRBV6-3,CASSTGQGASLAKNIQYF
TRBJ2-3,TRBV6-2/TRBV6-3,CASSHPSWDTQYF
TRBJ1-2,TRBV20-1,CSARGGRGDGYTF
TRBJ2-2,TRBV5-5,CASSLLGGELFF
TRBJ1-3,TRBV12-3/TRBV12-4,CASTLSGGNTIYF
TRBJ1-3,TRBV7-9,CASSSASRNTIYF
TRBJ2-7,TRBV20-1,CSADRTSGSGEQYF
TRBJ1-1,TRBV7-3,CASSPMGLPNTEAFF
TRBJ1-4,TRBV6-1,CASSDSWANEKLFF
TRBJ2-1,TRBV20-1,CSARTDYNEQFF
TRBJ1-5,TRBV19,CASSIGRGDHQPQHF
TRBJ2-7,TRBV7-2,CASSIARTRANGEQYF
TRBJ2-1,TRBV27,CASSLSPTAGVTGNEQFF
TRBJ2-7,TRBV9,CASSVGEGYEQYF
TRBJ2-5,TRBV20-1,CSARDTSAGTQYF
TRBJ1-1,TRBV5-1,CAQRRNGGNGLNTEAFF
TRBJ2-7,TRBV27,CASSWGQANYEQYF
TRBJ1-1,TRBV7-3,CASSAQGDTEAFF
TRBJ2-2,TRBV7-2,CASSLVGRGGRGELFF
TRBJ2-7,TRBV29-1,CSVEASGGSYEQYF
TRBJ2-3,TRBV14,CASSQRDSSTDTQYF
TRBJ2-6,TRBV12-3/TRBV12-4,CASSFKTGPNHSGANVLTF
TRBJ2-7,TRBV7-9,CASSRGRGRYEQYF
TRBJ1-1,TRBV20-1,CSARVTLQGQAFF
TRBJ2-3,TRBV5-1,CASSDPLASGGSTDTQYF
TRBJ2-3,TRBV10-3,CAISEWLTDTQYF
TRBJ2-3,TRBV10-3,CAISEGFTDTQYF
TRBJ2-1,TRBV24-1,CATSVCSYNEQFF
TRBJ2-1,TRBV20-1,CSARAVLVQTYNEQFF
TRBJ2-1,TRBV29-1,CSVGAGLDWGGKLSSYNEQFF
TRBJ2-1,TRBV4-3,CASSPGPSGMYEQFF
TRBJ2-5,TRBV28,CASSSPLAWETQYF
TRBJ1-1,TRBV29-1,CSVEGLREAFF
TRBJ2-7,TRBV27,CASRSGGEQYF
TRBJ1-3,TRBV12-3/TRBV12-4,CASSLSGSGNTIYF
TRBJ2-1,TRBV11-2,CASSLDEVVAGAHNEQFF
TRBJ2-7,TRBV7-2,CASSPPLFEQYF
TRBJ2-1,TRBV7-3,CASSSSGLAGLYNEQFF
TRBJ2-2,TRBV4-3,CASSQRSGDTGELFF
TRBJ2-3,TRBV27,CASSLWGTSAPTDTQYF
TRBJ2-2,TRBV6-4,CASSGDRGYTNTGELFF